The rows below give T cell receptor beta chains drawn from one sample of a study of graft-versus-host responses after intestinal transplantation. Measured with immunoSEQ multiplex PCR; TCRdb has only the in-frame clones, and not every one. The sample includes roughly 89,000 clones, 91% of them seen just once. These receptors' antigens are unknown. Material: unstimulated CD4+ T cells sorted from spleen or lymph node cells, obtained before intestinal transplant. The receptors originated from a human donor who received an intestinal transplant. CDR3s include the opening cysteine and the closing phenylalanine or tryptophan. Each record gives: D gene, V gene, clone size, J gene, CDR3 DNA, CDR3 protein. D genes are given only for firm matches. The size of a clone is reported for some rows only, either as once, few or many, or as a class for expanded clones.

D: TRBD1
V: TRBV19
size: once
J: TRBJ1-1
DNA: TGTGCCAGTAGTCCTTACACAGGGGTGGGAACTGAAGCTTTCTTT
CDR3: CASSPYTGVGTEAFF

D: TRBD1
V: TRBV11-2
size: NA
J: TRBJ2-7
DNA: TGTGCCAGCAGCTCCGGACAGGGCCCCTCAGGGCAGTACTTC
CDR3: CASSSGQGPSGQYF

D: TRBD2
V: TRBV10-3
size: NA
J: TRBJ2-3
DNA: TGTGCCATCAGTGAGTCGAAGACTAGCGGCACAGATACGCAGTATTTT
CDR3: CAISESKTSGTDTQYF

D: NA
V: TRBV29-1
size: NA
J: TRBJ1-2
DNA: TGCAGCGTCTACCACAGAACCTATGGCTACACCTTC
CDR3: CSVYHRTYGYTF

D: TRBD2
V: TRBV7-2
size: NA
J: TRBJ2-7
DNA: TGTGCCAGCAGCGCGGGACTAGCGGACTACGAGCAGTACTTC
CDR3: CASSAGLADYEQYF

D: TRBD1
V: TRBV7-9
size: once
J: TRBJ2-3
DNA: TGTGCCAGCAGCTTGACGAACAGGGGGCCAGATACGCAGTATTTT
CDR3: CASSLTNRGPDTQYF

D: NA
V: TRBV29-1
size: NA
J: TRBJ2-5
DNA: TGCAGCGCAATGGCCTTCCAAGAGACCCAGTACTTC
CDR3: CSAMAFQETQYF

D: NA
V: TRBV5-4
size: NA
J: TRBJ2-3
DNA: TGTGCCAGCAGCCTCAGGGCTGGATCGGATACGCAGTATTTT
CDR3: CASSLRAGSDTQYF

D: TRBD2
V: TRBV7-6
size: NA
J: TRBJ2-5
DNA: TGTGCCAGCAGCTTTAGGACTAGCGGGAACCAAGAGACCCAGTACTTC
CDR3: CASSFRTSGNQETQYF

D: NA
V: TRBV21-1
size: NA
J: TRBJ2-1
DNA: TGTGCCAGCAGTATTGACAGGGCCAGGGGCGCCTACAATGAGCAGTTCTTC
CDR3: CASSIDRARGAYNEQFF

D: NA
V: TRBV21-1
size: NA
J: TRBJ1-6
DNA: TGTGCCAGCAGCAAAGGAATAATACAGGGGCTCCGGCGGCAAAAGTCACCCCTCCACTTT
CDR3: CASSKGIIQGLRRQKSPLHF

D: NA
V: TRBV4-3
size: NA
J: TRBJ2-7
DNA: TGCGCCAGCAGCCAAGATCTCAGGAGCCGGACAACCTACGAGCAGTACTTC
CDR3: CASSQDLRSRTTYEQYF

D: TRBD1
V: TRBV19
size: NA
J: TRBJ1-2
DNA: TGTGCCAGTAGGAAAATTCGACAGGGGGCGTTGGATGGCTACACCTTC
CDR3: CASRKIRQGALDGYTF

D: TRBD1
V: TRBV11-3
size: once
J: TRBJ2-1
DNA: TGTGCCAGCAGCTTAACAGGGGTCAGTAATGAGCAGTTCTTC
CDR3: CASSLTGVSNEQFF

D: NA
V: TRBV19
size: NA
J: TRBJ2-7
DNA: TGTGCCAGTAGTTCCGTCCTCTCCTACGAGCAGTACTTC
CDR3: CASSSVLSYEQYF

D: TRBD1
V: TRBV30
size: NA
J: TRBJ2-6
DNA: TGTGCCGGGACAGGTTCCGGGGCCAACGTCCTGACTTTC
CDR3: CAGTGSGANVLTF

D: NA
V: TRBV4-3
size: NA
J: TRBJ1-1
DNA: TGCGCCAGCAGCCAAGGGAGGGGCGCTTTCTTT
CDR3: CASSQGRGAFF

D: TRBD2
V: TRBV7-2
size: NA
J: TRBJ2-5
DNA: TGTGCCAGCAGCTTAGGTACTAGCGGGGGGTCTCAAGAGACCCAGTACTTC
CDR3: CASSLGTSGGSQETQYF

D: TRBD2
V: TRBV9
size: NA
J: TRBJ2-3
DNA: TGTGCCAGCAGCGTACGACTAGCAGGCGATACGCAGTATTTT
CDR3: CASSVRLAGDTQYF

D: TRBD1
V: TRBV10-2
size: NA
J: TRBJ2-7
DNA: TGCGCCAGCAGTGCCGGGACAGGGGTCTACGAGCAGTACTTC
CDR3: CASSAGTGVYEQYF

D: NA
V: TRBV19
size: NA
J: TRBJ2-5
DNA: TGTGCCAGTAGTATGATCGGCGGGGAGACCCAGTACTTC
CDR3: CASSMIGGETQYF

D: TRBD2
V: TRBV30
size: NA
J: TRBJ2-5
DNA: TGTGCCTGGAGTGACCAGCGGGGGGGCTCTGAGTACTTC
CDR3: CAWSDQRGGSEYF

D: NA
V: TRBV5-1
size: NA
J: TRBJ2-3
DNA: TGCGCCAGCAGCTTCTACACAGATACGCAGTATTTT
CDR3: CASSFYTDTQYF

D: NA
V: TRBV5-1
size: NA
J: TRBJ2-7
DNA: TGCGCCAGCAGCCCGATCTCGGCAGGGGCCATATACGAGCAGTACTTC
CDR3: CASSPISAGAIYEQYF

D: TRBD1
V: TRBV5-6
size: NA
J: TRBJ2-7
DNA: TGTGCCAGCAGTACGGGGCAGGGGGCGATCTACGAGCAGTACTTC
CDR3: CASSTGQGAIYEQYF

D: NA
V: TRBV5-8
size: NA
J: TRBJ2-7
DNA: TGTGCCAGCAGCCCGGCGCGGGGTGTTGTCTACGAGCAGTACTTC
CDR3: CASSPARGVVYEQYF

D: TRBD2
V: TRBV7-2
size: NA
J: TRBJ2-5
DNA: TGTGCCAGCAGCTTAGAAGGTACTAGCGGGGAGACCCAGTACTTC
CDR3: CASSLEGTSGETQYF

D: NA
V: TRBV5-4
size: NA
J: TRBJ2-3
DNA: TGTGCCAGCAGCTCCCCGTTCCGAAATCGGCCCCAGGGTAGTGGAGATACGCAGTATTTT
CDR3: CASSSPFRNRPQGSGDTQYF

D: NA
V: TRBV29-1
size: NA
J: TRBJ1-1
DNA: TGCAGCGTTGTTAGGGGTACTGAAGCTTTCTTT
CDR3: CSVVRGTEAFF